Below, one TCR beta chain is given with its context. What antigen it recognizes has not been identified. Within one base of it there is no much larger clone, and no base qualities were kept. Library method: PCR. The sequencing machine was an Illumina HiSeq 2500. Molecular barcoding was employed in the preparation of TCR libraries, with unique molecular identifiers being used to normalize TCRbeta repertoire quantification. In-frame beta chains were kept once TCRdb had trimmed the public reads at Q25 with fastp and called clones with MiXCR. Rows are unified per CDR3 protein, each entry keeping the most common DNA and genes. This sample holds 600,000 to 800,000 distinct CDR3 sequences; around 12% were observed only once. The ten largest clones capture around 0.8% of the sample. The sample belongs to a study of T-cell reconstitution after alpha-beta-depleted transplantation in children (TCRdb year 2016). Turning to the overall study: The study quantitatively tracked T-cell immune reconstitution after TCRalphabeta/CD19-depleted allogeneic hematopoietic cell transplantation in children using TCR repertoire profiling.

The sample's treatment or condition label is to be understood as: allogeneic hematopoietic cell transplantation with graft depleted of TCRalphabeta T cells and CD19 B cells. The transplant recipients were children given TCRalphabeta/CD19-depleted allogeneic hematopoietic cell grafts. General conclusions and limits of the study: In some patients, the high TCRbeta diversity seen at day 60 was put down to recipient T cells and intrathymic progenitors that had survived conditioning. The apparently early recovery of alphabetaT-cell counts about two months after transplant reportedly depended on only several hundred rapidly expanded clones that came from non-depleted graft cells. Over subsequent months, a decline in hyperexpanded clone frequencies was noted, and after one year, T-cell counts and TCRbeta diversity were mostly ascribed to newly produced T cells.

The source is a girl under 10 years old with congenital amegakaryocytic thrombocytopenia, due to receive a stem cell transplant. This sample comprised PBMCs, obtained before TCRalphabeta/CD19-depleted stem cell transplant.

CDR3 protein: CSASGVGDVQFF. The DNA sequence follows: TGCAGTGCTAGTGGTGTAGGAGACGTGCAGTTCTTC. The receptor chain draws on TRBV20-1 and TRBJ2-1; the D gene cannot be named for sure. The germline V gene (reference sequence) provides CDR1 DFQATT and CDR2 SNEGSKA. The CDR3 has 12 amino acids, counting the end cysteine and phenylalanine. Only the CDR3 part of the read is kept: 36 bases, read in frame from the first base. V drops 3 bases and J drops 12 bases, leaving 15 bases in between.